This note documents a single TCR beta chain sequence. This specimen comes from a study of blood T cell repertoires in COVID-19. Looked up from germline, CDR1 is SGHRS and CDR2 is YFSETQ. The CDR3 is 15 residues long. V lost 3 bases to trimming and J lost 3 bases; unmatched junction nucleotides: 6. Authors' analysis steps: Nucleated cell counts were estimated from reference gene primer amplification. Sequencing was performed with immunoSEQ multiplex PCR; in TCRdb, only in-frame clones are kept and a portion is missing. That table is the source of V, J and clone size, and D and trimming were worked out from the DNA. The data hold over 250,000 clones, with approximately 90% observed a single time.

V is TRBV5-1 and J is TRBJ2-1; TRBD2 matches 7 bases. This TCR was sampled from a woman aged 55-70 years in a cohort exposed to, infected with or recovered from COVID-19 (not recorded which). Specimen: PBMCs or T cells enriched from blood (not recorded which). The CDR3: CASSSGLFFYNEQFF. The CDR3 nucleotides read TGCGCCAGCAGCTCGGGACTATTTTTCTACAATGAGCAGTTCTTC. Supplemented by reference TRBV5-1 and TRBJ2-1, the full variable domain reads KAGVTQTPRYLIKTRGQQVTLSCSPISGHRSVSWYQQTPGQGLQFLFEYFSETQRNKGNFPGRFSGRQFSNSRSEMNVSTLELGDSALYLCASSSGLFFYNEQFFGPGTRLTVL.